The source of this T cell receptor (beta chain) is a study of CXCR3-negative and CXCR3-positive naive CD8 T cells. The study, taken as a whole, reports: Naive cells that were CXCR3-positive had more hydrophobic TRB CDR3s (compared with CXCR3-negative naive cells). Each naive subset displayed comparably high diversity, whereas memory CD8+ cells displayed much lower diversity.

The CDR3 runs 16 residues. CDR1 is MNHEY, CDR2 SVGEGT, per germline. In triplicate, each CD8+ T cell subset was sorted at 250,000 to 350,000 cells per replicate. Naive CD8+ T cells carried a CD45RO-CCR7+CD27+CD95- phenotype. The TRB libraries of cDNA were built by UMI-labeled 5' RACE. TCRdb reprocessed the 5' RACE reads and stores each CDR3 protein as one record, lacking DNA. The table lists approximately 120,000 distinct CDR3 sequences, with around 0.38% in the top ten. For this clonotype: As yet, its antigen is unknown.

The chain recombines TRBV6-2 or TRBV6-3 with TRBJ2-1; TCRdb outputs TRBD1, but without DNA this stays unchecked. The sequenced sample consisted of naive CXCR3+ CD8+ T cells from blood. Documented subset: CD45RO-CCR7+CD27+CD95- naive CD8+ T cells expressing CXCR3 (TNR3+). This clonotype was sampled from a human donor in good health. Some clones in this sample may be carry-over from other donors' samples. This CDR3 is CASSPFGQGAYNEQFF.